A single sample gave rise to the 24 T cell receptor beta chains below, sequenced in a study of blood T cell repertoires in COVID-19. Assay used: immunoSEQ multiplex PCR; TCRdb lists only in-frame clones, some missing. The sample has about 330,000 clones, around 90% seen once. What was sequenced was PBMCs or T cells enriched from blood (not recorded which). The source is a woman in her thirties who had recovered from COVID-19.

The V gene is TRBV7-9, the J gene TRBJ2-1; 8 bases are shared with TRBD2. V was clipped by 5 bases and J by 8 bases; unmatched bases: 11. The CDR3 sequence is 15 residues long. Germline V lookup: CDR1 SEHNR, CDR2 FQNEAQ (reference sequence). CDR3 in DNA: TGTGCCAGCAGCCCCGGGCCGGGGGGGTTGGATGAGCAGTTCTTC. Its protein product is CASSPGPGGLDEQFF.

The chain employs TRBV10-1 and TRBJ2-1; 12 bases align to TRBD2. CDR3 length: 17 residues. Unmatched junction bases numbered 14, after V lost 7 bases and J lost 7 bases. Germline assignment: CDR1 WNHNN and CDR2 SYGVQD (reference sequence). The CDR3 DNA reads TGCGCCAGCATAAGGCTAGCGGGAGGGCCCCAGGAAAATGAGCAGTTCTTC. This gives the protein CASIRLAGGPQENEQFF.

The V call is TRBV20-1, the J call TRBJ2-7; 8 positions match TRBD2. The CDR3 loop spans 17 amino acids. Germline values: CDR1 DFQATT, CDR2 SNEGSKA (reference sequence). The J segment lost 1 base and the V segment lost 3 bases, leaving 14 bases of the junction unmatched. Here the CDR3 reads CSASIGGASGLSYEQYF. The DNA of the CDR3 is TGCAGTGCTAGTATCGGAGGGGCTAGCGGGCTTTCCTACGAGCAGTACTTC.

The chain joins TRBV7-9 to TRBJ2-3; D may be TRBD1 (6 bases). V lost 5 bases and J lost 4, with 16 bases in between. The germline V gene encodes CDR1 SEHNR and CDR2 FQNEAQ (reference sequence). The CDR3 totals 15 residues. CDR3 coding DNA: TGTGCCAGCAGCCCACCGACGGGACACGCAGATACGCAGTATTTT. It yields the protein CASSPPTGHADTQYF.

This chain links TRBV21-1 with TRBJ2-7; the table names TRBD1, a call not compared with the DNA. TRBV21-1 is termed a pseudogene. This CDR3 region has 16 residues. CDR3 nucleotides: TGTGCCAGCTCCGATCGTAACAGGGATCACACCTACGAGCAGTACTTC. Protein: CASSDRNRDHTYEQYF.

The gene calls are TRBV9 and TRBJ2-1; D may be TRBD2 (6 bases). Per the germline V gene, CDR1 is SGDLS and CDR2 is YYNGEE. There are 17 residues in the CDR3. V lost 3 bases and J lost 2, with 18 bases in between. CDR3: CASSAVFLSGAYNEQFF. DNA for the CDR3: TGTGCCAGCAGCGCTGTCTTTCTATCGGGAGCCTACAATGAGCAGTTCTTC. The whole variable domain, filled in from reference TRBV9 and TRBJ2-1, reads DSGVTQTPKHLITATGQRVTLRCSPRSGDLSVYWYQQSLDQGLQFLIQYYNGEERAKGNILERFSAQQFPDLHSELNLSSLELGDSALYFCASSAVFLSGAYNEQFFGPGTRLTVL.

The V call is TRBV11-2, the J call TRBJ2-5; D is possibly TRBD1 (5 bases). Germline loops: CDR1 SGHAT, CDR2 FQNNGV. The CDR3 has 12 amino acids. V shed 5 bases and J shed 1 base, with 5 bases lying between them. CDR3 loop: CASSRGQETQYF. The CDR3 bases are TGTGCCAGCAGCAGGGGCCAAGAGACCCAGTACTTC.

J is TRBJ2-1 and V is TRBV7-2, with 9 bases lining up with TRBD1. V lost 2 bases and J lost 10; bases outside the gene matches: 6. CDR1 and CDR2 from the germline V gene are SGHTA and FQGNSA. CDR3 size: 14 residues. CDR3 DNA sequence: TGTGCCAGCAGCTTACAGGACAGGGGCCGCGAGCAGTTCTTC. It codes for CASSLQDRGREQFF.

The rearrangement joins TRBV10-3 to TRBJ1-6; TRBD1 is a possible D gene (5 bases). Trimming stripped 0 bases from V and 9 bases from J, with 12 bases between. Per the germline V gene, CDR1 is ENHRY and CDR2 is SYGVKD. The length of the CDR3 is 15 residues. The CDR3 spells CAISESTRDGSPLHF. CDR3 coding DNA: TGTGCCATCAGTGAGTCAACCAGGGATGGTTCACCCCTCCACTTT.

The chain is built from TRBV18 and TRBJ2-1; 7 positions match TRBD1. The CDR3 spans 16 residues. The germline CDR1 and CDR2 sequences are KGHSH and LQKENI. J was trimmed by 7 bases and V by 0 bases; bases with no gene match: 9. The CDR3: CASSPPGTVGMNEQFF. The CDR3 DNA is TGTGCCAGCTCACCACCGGGGACAGTAGGTATGAATGAGCAGTTCTTC.

The rearrangement joins TRBV3-1 (or the pseudogene TRBV3-2) to TRBJ1-1; perhaps TRBD1 as D (5 bases). V was clipped by 5 bases and J by 4 bases, with 11 bases between them. CDR3 length: 13 amino acids. The germline CDR1 and CDR2 sequences are LGHDT and YNNKEL (reference sequence). The CDR3 loop is CASSVWGGTEAFF. CDR3 sequence (DNA): TGTGCCAGCAGCGTTTGGGGGGGCACTGAAGCTTTCTTT.

The J gene is TRBJ1-5, the V gene TRBV5-1, with 8 nucleotides matching TRBD1. The V gene end was trimmed by 5 bases and the J gene end by 7 bases; junction bases not matched to a gene: 14. The CDR3 covers 16 residues. Germline CDR1 SGHRS, CDR2 YFSETQ. For the CDR3, the DNA is TGCGCCAGCAGTCCGGGCGGGACAGGTGGCAGCCAGCCCCAGCATTTT. It translates to CASSPGGTGGSQPQHF. The complete variable domain, with remaining parts taken from reference TRBV5-1 and TRBJ1-5, reads KAGVTQTPRYLIKTRGQQVTLSCSPISGHRSVSWYQQTPGQGLQFLFEYFSETQRNKGNFPGRFSGRQFSNSRSEMNVSTLELGDSALYLCASSPGGTGGSQPQHFGDGTRLSIL.

This clone appeared once. CDR3 region: CASSELLGVDEQFF. The CDR3, as DNA: TGTGCCAGCAGTGAACTTTTAGGGGTGGATGAGCAGTTCTTC. The V and J genes are TRBV2 and TRBJ2-1, with D perhaps TRBD1 (5 bases). Germline lookup yields CDR1 SNHLY and CDR2 FYNNEI. The CDR3 length is 14 residues. V was shortened by 2 bases and J by 8 bases, with 13 bases between the two germline ends. The full variable domain, completed using reference TRBV2 and TRBJ2-1, is EPEVTQTPSHQVTQMGQEVILRCVPISNHLYFYWYRQILGQKVEFLVSFYNNEISEKSEIFDDQFSVERPDGSNFTLKIRSTKLEDSAMYFCASSELLGVDEQFFGPGTRLTVL.

This sequence joins TRBV4-2 and TRBJ2-2, with TRBD2 matching over 7 bases. There are 18 residues in the CDR3. Germline CDR1 and CDR2: LGHNA and YNFKEQ. The V gene end was trimmed by 1 base and the J gene end by 4 bases; junction bases not matched to a gene: 12. Here the CDR3 reads CASSQVIRGVRFTGELFF. The CDR3, as DNA: TGTGCCAGCAGCCAAGTCATCCGGGGGGTCCGGTTCACCGGGGAGCTGTTTTTT.

The chain couples TRBV19 to TRBJ2-1; 11 nucleotides line up with TRBD1. J lost 12 bases, V lost 6 bases, and 4 bases had no gene match. CDR3 length: 12 amino acids. CDR1 and CDR2 from the germline V gene are LNHDA and SQIVND (reference sequence). As DNA, the CDR3 is TGTGCCAGTAGCATCGGGACAGGGGGGCAGTTCTTC. This translates into CASSIGTGGQFF.

This chain connects TRBV28 to TRBJ2-3; 9 nucleotides line up with TRBD2. V was pared by 7 bases and J by 4 bases, with 12 bases of the junction left unmatched. From germline, CDR1 is MDHEN and CDR2 SYDVKM. The CDR3 is 16 amino acids. This CDR3 reads CASTKGRGGRPDTQYF. In DNA form, the CDR3 reads TGTGCCAGCACCAAAGGGCGGGGGGGTAGGCCAGATACGCAGTATTTT.

V is TRBV28 and J is TRBJ1-6; 11 positions agree with TRBD1. J lost 10 bases, V lost 6 bases, and 8 bases had no gene match. The CDR3 length is 15 residues. Per the germline V gene, CDR1 is MDHEN and CDR2 is SYDVKM. Here the CDR3 reads CASSLGDRGRSPLHF. DNA for the CDR3: TGTGCCAGCAGCCTGGGGGACAGGGGGAGGTCACCCCTCCACTTT.

The chain links TRBV28 to TRBJ1-5; D call uncertain. The CDR3 has 15 residues. Looked up from germline, CDR1 is MDHEN and CDR2 is SYDVKM. Trimming shortened V by 6 bases and J by 0 bases, and 12 bases separated the two germline ends. The CDR3 DNA reads TGTGCCAGCAGGGAGCTCCCTAATAGCAATCAGCCCCAGCATTTT. This sequence encodes CASRELPNSNQPQHF.

This clone was detected once. The V call is TRBV25-1, the J call TRBJ2-7; 8 nucleotides align to TRBD1. This CDR3 contains 14 residues. The ends lost 9 bases at V and 6 bases at J; junction bases unmatched: 13. Germline lookup yields CDR1 MGHDK and CDR2 SYGVNS. The CDR3 reads CARGQAGKFGEQYF. CDR3 DNA: TGTGCCAGGGGACAGGCCGGCAAATTTGGCGAGCAGTACTTC.

This clone appeared once. This chain connects TRBV27 to TRBJ2-1, with no clear D. The germline V and J ends were trimmed by 5 bases and 7 bases, with 18 bases remaining between them. The CDR3 runs 15 residues. In germline, CDR1 is MNHEY, CDR2 SMNVEV (reference sequence). DNA for the CDR3: TGTGCCAGCAGTCCCTCCCCCCTGTCTTCTAATGAGCAGTTCTTC. This sequence encodes CASSPSPLSSNEQFF.

V gene TRBV14 combines with J gene TRBJ2-7, with 10 positions matching TRBD1. CDR1 and CDR2 from the germline V gene are SGHDN and FVKESK. V gave up 5 bases and J gave up 2 bases; unmatched junction bases: 9. This CDR3 is built from 16 residues. CDR3 region: CASSRRQGAGAYEQYF. CDR3 coding DNA: TGTGCCAGCAGCAGACGACAGGGGGCAGGGGCCTACGAGCAGTACTTC.

This chain connects TRBV5-1 to TRBJ2-3; TRBD2 aligns across 8 bases. CDR1 and CDR2 from the germline V gene are SGHRS and YFSETQ. Germline trimming cut 4 bases from V and 2 bases from J; bases unmatched to any gene: 6. The CDR3 runs 15 residues. The CDR3: CASSVAGLNTDTQYF. The CDR3 region has the DNA TGCGCCAGCAGCGTAGCGGGGCTGAACACAGATACGCAGTATTTT.

The chain employs TRBV5-1 and TRBJ1-2; TRBD1 aligns across 10 bases. Losses at the gene ends were 4 bases for V and 8 bases for J; bases not matched to a gene: 14. Germline V lookup: CDR1 SGHRS, CDR2 YFSETQ. The CDR3 loop spans 16 amino acids. The CDR3 sequence: CASSPTSGTGVRGYTF. CDR3 nucleotide sequence: TGCGCCAGCAGCCCCACTTCCGGGACAGGGGTTCGGGGCTACACCTTC.

The chain carries TRBV2 and TRBJ1-5; TRBD1 agrees at 8 bases. CDR1 is SNHLY, CDR2 FYNNEI, per germline. The V and J ends lost 6 bases and 6 bases, in that order; junction bases with no gene match: 4. The CDR3 spans 13 residues. DNA of the CDR3: TGTGCCAGCAGGGACAGGGAGGGTCAGCCCCAGCATTTT. It is translated as CASRDREGQPQHF.